The 2 T cell receptor beta chains below were found in one sample sequenced in a study of CD8 T cells in ankylosing spondylitis. TCRdb processed the 5' RACE reads anew with MiXCR; each CDR3 protein has one entry. The sample yields 210,000 or so distinct CDR3 sequences, approximately 8% seen once. Sequencing was carried out using blood, either unsorted or a sorted T cell fraction (not recorded which). These receptors were collected from a female donor with ankylosing spondylitis or in good health (not recorded which).

This clonotype was seen at least ten times. The CDR3 protein is CSVEQGLASSTDTQYF. The DNA of the CDR3 is TGCAGCGTTGAACAGGGACTAGCGTCTAGCACAGATACGCAGTATTTT. This chain links TRBV29-1 with TRBJ2-3; 10 nucleotides match TRBD2. The CDR3 is made up of 16 amino acids. Germline lookup yields CDR1 SQVTM and CDR2 ANQGSEA. V gave up 2 bases and J gave up 0 bases; unmatched junction bases: 5.

This clonotype occurred many times. The J gene is TRBJ1-1, the V gene TRBV12-3 or TRBV12-4; TRBD1 is a possible D gene (6 bases). Trimming took off 3 bases at V and 1 base at J, with 15 bases between the two ends. The CDR3 is 16 residues long. Here the CDR3 reads CASSFKVDRKNTEAFF. The CDR3 coding sequence is TGTGCCAGCAGTTTTAAGGTCGACAGGAAGAACACTGAAGCTTTCTTT.